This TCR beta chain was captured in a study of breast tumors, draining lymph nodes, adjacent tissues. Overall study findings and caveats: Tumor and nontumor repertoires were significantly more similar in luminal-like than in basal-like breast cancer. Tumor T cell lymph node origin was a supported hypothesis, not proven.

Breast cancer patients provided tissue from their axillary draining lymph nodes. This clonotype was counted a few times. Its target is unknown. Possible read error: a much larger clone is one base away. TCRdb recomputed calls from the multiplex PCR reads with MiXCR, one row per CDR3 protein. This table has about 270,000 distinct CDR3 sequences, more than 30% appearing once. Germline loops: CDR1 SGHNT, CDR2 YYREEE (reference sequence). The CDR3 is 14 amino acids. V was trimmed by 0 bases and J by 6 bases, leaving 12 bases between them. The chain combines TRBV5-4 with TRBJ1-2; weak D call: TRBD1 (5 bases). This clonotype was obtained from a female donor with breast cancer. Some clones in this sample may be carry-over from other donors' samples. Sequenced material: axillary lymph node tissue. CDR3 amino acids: CASSLETAGHGYTF. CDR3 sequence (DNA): TGTGCCAGCAGCTTGGAGACAGCCGGCCATGGCTACACCTTC.